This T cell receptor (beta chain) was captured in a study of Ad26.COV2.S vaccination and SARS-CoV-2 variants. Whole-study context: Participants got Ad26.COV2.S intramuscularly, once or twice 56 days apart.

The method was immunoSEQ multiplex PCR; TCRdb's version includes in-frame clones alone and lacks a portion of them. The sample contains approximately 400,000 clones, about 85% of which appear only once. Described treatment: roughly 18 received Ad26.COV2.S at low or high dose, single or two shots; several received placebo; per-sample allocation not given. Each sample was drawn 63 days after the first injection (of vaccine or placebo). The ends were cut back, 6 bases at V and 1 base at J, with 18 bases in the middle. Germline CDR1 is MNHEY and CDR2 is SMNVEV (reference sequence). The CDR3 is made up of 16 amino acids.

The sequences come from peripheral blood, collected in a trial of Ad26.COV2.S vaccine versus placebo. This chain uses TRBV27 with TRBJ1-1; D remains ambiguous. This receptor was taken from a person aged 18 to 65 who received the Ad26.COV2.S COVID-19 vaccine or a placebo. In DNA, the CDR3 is TGTGCCAGCAGCCGCAACCCCACAATGAAGAACACTGAAGCTTTCTTT. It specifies CASSRNPTMKNTEAFF.